One T cell receptor (beta chain) is described in this entry. Its target is unknown. The germline V gene has CDR1 LGHNA and CDR2 YNFKEQ. The V segment lost 4 bases and the J segment 5 bases; nucleotides outside the gene matches: 3. CDR3 size: 15 residues. This sample was taken from a study of shared clonotypes between healthy human individuals. Turning to the study itself: CD4 naive cells filled three plates per donor, CD4 memory three, CD8 naive two and CD8 memory one. Study-wide findings and caveats: Of the naive CD4 clonotypes, about 5% were shared across a handful of donors.

Sorted subsets were amplified in replicate PCRs using 200 ng DNA, 32,000 or so T cell genomes. Assay: immunoSEQ multiplex PCR; the TCRdb copy retains only in-frame clones and omits some. The repertoire includes nearly 1 million clones, less than 85% of them detected once, and about 1.5% sits in the top ten. The TCR sequence derives from a man between 18 and 35 years old in good health. The V call is TRBV4-2, the J call TRBJ2-1, with 12 positions matching TRBD2. The source material was memory CD4+ T cells sorted from blood. Noted subset: CD45RA-negative fraction. The CDR3 sequence is CASSLRTSGDNEQFF. The CDR3 nucleotides read TGTGCCAGCAGCCTCAGGACTAGCGGGGACAATGAGCAGTTCTTC.